A selection of T cell receptor beta chains follows, all from one sample in a study of blood T cell repertoires in COVID-19. Assay: immunoSEQ multiplex PCR; the TCRdb copy retains only in-frame clones and omits some. The sample contains about 97,000 clones, about 89% of which appear only once. The sequenced sample was peripheral blood. The receptors shown here come from a human donor in a cohort sampled during active COVID-19. The CDR3 runs from the conserved cysteine through the conserved F or W. Each record gives: J gene, CDR3 length, D gene, clone size, V gene, CDR3 DNA, CDR3 protein. A D gene is named only where the DNA matches it firmly. Size values are once, few and many counts, or a class for expanded clones, and some rows have none.

TRBJ2-3,14,TRBD2,NA,TRBV10-3,TGTGCCATGTTTAGCGGGAGGTTCTCAGATACGCAGTATTTT,CAMFSGRFSDTQYF
TRBJ2-2,19,NA,NA,TRBV24-1,TGTGCCACCAGTGATTTGCAAGGCCTCGGGAGCGGGAACACCGGGGAGCTGTTTTTT,CATSDLQGLGSGNTGELFF
TRBJ2-3,16,NA,NA,TRBV5-1,TGCGCCAGCAGCGTAGCCGGACAGATCAACACAGATACGCAGTATTTT,CASSVAGQINTDTQYF
TRBJ2-7,16,TRBD2,NA,TRBV9,TGTGCCAGCAGCGTAGAGGGACTAGCTCGACCCTACGAGCAGTACTTC,CASSVEGLARPYEQYF
TRBJ2-7,14,TRBD1,NA,TRBV19,TGTGCCAGTACCAGGACAGGAAGCTCCTACGAGCAGTACTTC,CASTRTGSSYEQYF
TRBJ2-7,14,TRBD1,NA,TRBV14,TGTGCCAGCAGCCAAGGACAGGGAAGTTACGAGCAGTACTTC,CASSQGQGSYEQYF
TRBJ1-2,17,TRBD1,NA,TRBV7-9,TGTGCCAGCAGCCAAAACGAAATTCGACAGGGGCTTACTGGCTACACCTTC,CASSQNEIRQGLTGYTF
TRBJ2-1,17,NA,NA,TRBV7-9,TGTGCCAGCAGCTTAGGGTGGGACACCCGCTCCTACAATGAGCAGTTCTTC,CASSLGWDTRSYNEQFF
TRBJ2-7,17,TRBD2,NA,TRBV5-1,TGCGCCAGCAGCGTCGGGACTAGCGGGATTGGTACCTACGAGCAGTACTTC,CASSVGTSGIGTYEQYF
TRBJ2-7,18,NA,few,TRBV16,TGTGCCAGCAGCCTACAACCTAACAGGGAATTTTGTTGCTACGAGCAGTACTTC,CASSLQPNREFCCYEQYF
TRBJ1-3,15,NA,NA,TRBV19,TGTGCCAGTAGCAAACCTCTCGGGTCAGGAAACACCATATATTTT,CASSKPLGSGNTIYF
TRBJ1-6,14,TRBD1,NA,TRBV27,TGTGCCAGCAGTTTGGTCAGGGGGAATTCACCCCTCCACTTT,CASSLVRGNSPLHF
TRBJ2-2,15,TRBD1,NA,TRBV6-5,TGTGCCAGCAGTTGGGACAGGGGGGGGTCCGGGGAGCTGTTTTTT,CASSWDRGGSGELFF
TRBJ1-6,16,NA,NA,TRBV7-2,TGTGCCAGCAGCTTCACGCCAGGCCTATATAATTCACCCCTCCACTTT,CASSFTPGLYNSPLHF
TRBJ1-1,13,NA,once,TRBV3-1/TRBV3-2,TGTGCCAGCAGCCATTCGGGGTCCCTGAGGGCTTTCTTT,CASSHSGSLRAFF
TRBJ1-3,11,NA,NA,TRBV6-5,TGTGCCAGCAGTTACCTCGGCACCATATATTTT,CASSYLGTIYF
TRBJ1-1,17,NA,once,TRBV7-9,TGTGCCAGCAGCCTCGGACAGACTACTGAAATGAACACTGAAGCTTTCTTT,CASSLGQTTEMNTEAFF
TRBJ1-1,13,NA,NA,TRBV25-1,TGTGCCAGCAGCCTCAGGGCGAACACTGAAGCTTTCTTT,CASSLRANTEAFF
TRBJ2-5,17,TRBD2,NA,TRBV10-3,TGTGCCATCAGTGCAGAGCGGGGAGGGGCAGTGAAGGAGACCCAGTACTTC,CAISAERGGAVKETQYF
TRBJ1-2,10,NA,NA,TRBV20-1,TGCAGTGCAAGGGGTTATGGCTACACCTTC,CSARGYGYTF
TRBJ2-7,14,TRBD2,NA,TRBV7-2,TGTGCCAGCAGCTTTTCTAGCGGGATGGAAGAGCAGTACTTC,CASSFSSGMEEQYF
TRBJ1-6,13,NA,NA,TRBV5-6,TGTGCCAGCAGCTTGCAGGGAAATTCACCCCTCCACTTT,CASSLQGNSPLHF
TRBJ1-1,11,NA,NA,TRBV4-1,TGCGCCAGCAGCCAAGGGTTTGTCACCAGCTTT,CASSQGFVTSF
TRBJ2-3,13,NA,NA,TRBV12-3/TRBV12-4,TGTGCCAGCAGTTACACGACGGGAGATACGCAGTATTTT,CASSYTTGDTQYF
TRBJ2-7,15,NA,NA,TRBV27,TGTGCCAGCAGTTTCTTTCCACTGAGCTCCTACGAGCAGTACTTC,CASSFFPLSSYEQYF
TRBJ2-2,13,NA,NA,TRBV28,TGTGCCAGCAGTTTATGGAGTTCCGGGGAGCTGTTTTTT,CASSLWSSGELFF
TRBJ1-5,13,NA,few,TRBV19,TGTGCCAGTAGTCAGCAGAGGAATCAGCCCCAGCATTTT,CASSQQRNQPQHF
TRBJ2-7,15,TRBD2,NA,TRBV19,TGTGCCAGTAGTATATCAGCGGGGAGGGCCTACGAGCAGTACTTC,CASSISAGRAYEQYF